Listed here are 4 T cell receptor beta chains from one sample, sequenced in a study of T-cell memory formation after mild COVID-19. TCRdb passed the 5' RACE reads through MiXCR, listing each CDR3 protein once. The sample lists under 600,000 distinct CDR3 sequences; about a fifth were seen once. The sample taken for sequencing was PBMCs or a T cell subset sorted from them (not recorded which). The source of these receptors is an adult woman who had mild COVID-19 (a few samples of this study predate the infection). Cell type and time point are not known.

To note about this clonotype: An end of the junction does not agree with germline; a read error may underlie this. The chain combines TRBV19 with TRBJ2-7; D is perhaps TRBD2 (6 bases). There are 11 residues in the CDR3. Germline values: CDR1 LNHDA, CDR2 SQIVND (reference sequence). The CDR3 protein is CASSIGGSWDF. DNA for the CDR3: TGTGCCAGTAGTATTGGAGGGTCTTGGGACTTC.

The CDR3 region has the DNA TGTGCCAGCAGCGGGCACAGGGATATGAACACTGAAGCTTTCTTT. Translated: CASSGHRDMNTEAFF. This chain links TRBV6-5 with TRBJ1-1, with D possibly being TRBD1 (6 bases). CDR1 and CDR2 (germline): MNHEY, SVGAGI. This CDR3 is built from 15 residues. The V and J ends lost 6 bases and 0 bases respectively, with 14 bases between them.

The V gene is TRBV10-3, the J gene TRBJ2-5; TRBD1 matches 9 bases. From germline, CDR1 is ENHRY and CDR2 SYGVKD. V shed 0 bases and J 7 bases; nucleotides not matched to a gene: 3. This CDR3 is 14 amino acids long. Here the CDR3 reads CAISESATGGTQYF. In nucleotides, the CDR3 is TGTGCCATCAGTGAGTCCGCGACAGGGGGGACCCAGTACTTC.

In its sample, this clonotype was seen a few times. In DNA form, the CDR3 reads TGCAGTGCCACCGACGGACAAGAGACCCAGTACTTC. Its translation: CSATDGQETQYF. This chain uses TRBV20-1 with TRBJ2-5; D ambiguous. With 6 bases removed from V and 2 bases from J, the gap between germline ends came to 10 bases. This CDR3 comprises 12 residues. The germline CDR1 and CDR2 sequences are DFQATT and SNEGSKA (reference sequence).